Each of the 18 T cell receptor beta chains below was sequenced from the same sample in a study of blood T cell repertoires in COVID-19 (TCRdb year 2020). The receptor library was made with the immunoSEQ multiplex PCR assay. The source is immuneACCESS, and TCRdb retained only in-frame sequences with V and J called. Part of the clones is not carried over; for the studies checked, unresolved V genes explain less than half of this, and the remainder is unexplained. The sample table shows around 160,000 clones, and around 84% are seen once. Roughly 5.7% of the sample rests with the top ten. Sequenced material: PBMCs or T cells enriched from blood (not recorded which). These receptor sequences come from a woman aged 45-60 years who had been exposed to COVID-19.

The rearrangement uses TRBV7-6 and TRBJ2-1, with D maybe TRBD2 (6 bases). The CDR3 runs 15 residues. V lost 5 bases and J lost 0, with 11 bases in between. Germline V gene lookup returns CDR1 SGHVS and CDR2 FNYEAQ. The CDR3 DNA follows: TGTGCCAGCAGCGGGGGGTTCAGCTCCTACAATGAGCAGTTCTTC. This codes for CASSGGFSSYNEQFF.

The chain uses TRBV19 and TRBJ1-1, with TRBD1 as a possible D gene (6 bases). Germline V lookup: CDR1 LNHDA, CDR2 SQIVND (reference sequence). The length of the CDR3 is 12 residues. Trimming took 1 base from V and 11 from J, leaving 11 bases between them. Here the CDR3 DNA reads TGTGCCAGTAGTATAGTGGGGACAAGGGCTTTCTTT. Its protein product is CASSIVGTRAFF.

The chain carries TRBV27 and TRBJ1-6; D is possibly TRBD1 (5 bases). Germline CDR1 and CDR2: MNHEY and SMNVEV (reference sequence). The CDR3 contains 15 residues. The V gene lost 9 bases and the J gene lost 7 bases, with 19 bases spanning the gap. For the CDR3, the DNA is TGTGCCAGTAGGCTTACCGGGGGGTCGAATTCACCCCTCCACTTT. Translation gives CASRLTGGSNSPLHF.

The V gene is TRBV5-1, the J gene TRBJ2-2; D unclear. CDR1 is SGHRS and CDR2 is YFSETQ in the germline V gene. The CDR3 loop spans 12 amino acids. V lost 3 bases, J lost 3 bases, and 3 bases lay in between. CDR3 protein: CASSSYTGELFF. The CDR3 nucleotides read TGCGCCAGCAGCTCCTACACCGGGGAGCTGTTTTTT. Looking up the rest from reference TRBV5-1 and TRBJ2-2 gives the full variable domain: KAGVTQTPRYLIKTRGQQVTLSCSPISGHRSVSWYQQTPGQGLQFLFEYFSETQRNKGNFPGRFSGRQFSNSRSEMNVSTLELGDSALYLCASSSYTGELFFGEGSRLTVL.

The chain couples TRBV28 to TRBJ2-7; D perhaps matches TRBD2 (6 bases). The CDR3 loop spans 16 amino acids. Germline V lookup: CDR1 MDHEN, CDR2 SYDVKM. Trimming took 4 bases from V and 5 from J, leaving 21 bases between them. CDR3 DNA sequence: TGTGCCAGCAGTTACCCCCCGATTGGAGGGTACCACGAGCAGTACTTC. This translates into CASSYPPIGGYHEQYF.

The genes are TRBV4-3 and TRBJ1-2, with D tentatively TRBD1 (6 bases). The V end was cut by 0 bases, the J end by 4 bases, with 9 bases between. The CDR3 contains 14 residues. Germline V CDR1 and CDR2: LGHNA, YSLEER. The CDR3, as DNA: TGCGCCAGCAGCCAAGACACAGGGAGCTATGGCTACACCTTC. Protein sequence: CASSQDTGSYGYTF.

This chain connects TRBV6-6 to TRBJ2-2; 12 nucleotides line up with TRBD2. Per germline, CDR1 MNHNY and CDR2 SVGAGI (reference sequence). CDR3 length: 14 residues. Losses at the gene ends were 10 bases for V and 6 bases for J; bases not matched to a gene: 6. The CDR3 DNA follows: TGTGCCACTAGCGGGAGGGGAGCGGCCGGGGAGCTGTTTTTT. It yields the protein CATSGRGAAGELFF.

By sample share, this clone is medium-sized. The V and J genes are TRBV4-2 and TRBJ2-6; D is perhaps TRBD2 (5 bases). CDR3 length: 16 residues. CDR1 LGHNA and CDR2 YNFKEQ come from the germline V gene. Trimming removed 4 bases at V and 1 base at J, with 11 bases between. CDR3 protein: CASSPGTGSGANVLTF. As DNA, the CDR3 is TGTGCCAGCAGCCCCGGTACGGGGTCTGGGGCCAACGTCCTGACTTTC.

This clone appeared a few times. The chain has TRBV29-1 and TRBJ1-2; D is unresolved. V dropped 6 bases and J dropped 5 bases, with 13 bases sitting between them. The CDR3 consists of 12 residues. In germline, CDR1 is SQVTM, CDR2 ANQGSEA. The CDR3 here is CSVPRPGYGYTF. CDR3 DNA sequence: TGCAGCGTGCCCCGGCCGGGGTATGGCTACACCTTC.

The CDR3 sequence: CASSPLAKSSYEQYF. In DNA, the CDR3 is TGTGCCAGCAGCCCTCTAGCGAAGAGCTCCTACGAGCAGTACTTC. V gene TRBV7-9 combines with J gene TRBJ2-7; TRBD2 is a possible D gene (6 bases). Germline V gives CDR1 SEHNR, CDR2 FQNEAQ (reference sequence). With 5 bases removed from V and 0 bases from J, the gap between germline ends came to 14 bases. There are 15 residues in the CDR3.

The V and J genes are TRBV5-4 and TRBJ2-7; D remains ambiguous. V was trimmed by 1 base and J by 2 bases, leaving 10 bases between them. Germline CDR1 reads SGHNT; CDR2 reads YYREEE (reference sequence). The CDR3 contains 14 residues. DNA for the CDR3: TGTGCCAGCAGCTTGATGGTAGCTCCCTACGAGCAGTACTTC. It encodes CASSLMVAPYEQYF. Using reference TRBV5-4 and TRBJ2-7 for the parts outside the CDR3, the full variable domain is ETGVTQSPTHLIKTRGQQVTLRCSSQSGHNTVSWYQQALGQGPQFIFQYYREEENGRGNFPPRFSGLQFPNYSSELNVNALELDDSALYLCASSLMVAPYEQYFGPGTRLTVT.

For the CDR3, the DNA is TGTGCCAGCAGTCCCCAGGTCGGGGGGGAGACCCAGTACTTC. This translates into CASSPQVGGETQYF. The rearrangement joins TRBV27 to TRBJ2-5; 7 nucleotides match TRBD2. The germline V gene has CDR1 MNHEY and CDR2 SMNVEV (reference sequence). The CDR3 is 14 residues long. Trimming took 5 bases from V and 5 from J; bases not matched to a gene: 8.

The rearrangement joins TRBV6-1 to TRBJ2-7, with TRBD2 identical over 8 bases. This CDR3 contains 15 residues. Germline CDR1 reads MNHNS; CDR2 reads SASEGT. The V segment lost 1 base and the J segment 2 bases; nucleotides outside the gene matches: 4. The CDR3 protein is CASSEGGGRPYEQYF. The CDR3 bases are TGTGCCAGCAGTGAAGGGGGCGGGAGGCCCTACGAGCAGTACTTC.

The CDR3 protein is CASSLWASEIYGYTF. For the CDR3, the DNA is TGTGCCAGCAGCTTGTGGGCCAGTGAGATCTATGGCTACACCTTC. This chain uses TRBV5-4 with TRBJ1-2; no clear D gene. Germline V gene data show CDR1 as SGHNT and CDR2 as YYREEE (reference sequence). Trimming took 1 base from V and 4 from J, leaving 14 bases between them. The length of the CDR3 is 15 residues.

The sample holds a few counts of this clone. This chain links TRBV7-3 with TRBJ1-2; 9 bases are a match to TRBD1. The ends lost 4 bases at V and 5 bases at J; junction bases unmatched: 11. CDR1 and CDR2 (germline): SGHTA, FQGTGA. The length of the CDR3 is 16 residues. This CDR3 is CASSSRTGAREYGYTF. In DNA form, the CDR3 reads TGTGCCAGCAGCTCCCGGACAGGGGCGAGGGAATATGGCTACACCTTC.

This rearrangement joins TRBV3-1 (or the pseudogene TRBV3-2) to TRBJ2-1; 11 bases line up with TRBD2. The germline V gene has CDR1 LGHDT and CDR2 YNNKEL (reference sequence). Germline trimming cut 3 bases from V and 2 bases from J; bases unmatched to any gene: 0. This CDR3 contains 15 residues. The CDR3 sequence is CASSHSGGAYNEQFF. CDR3 sequence (DNA): TGTGCCAGCAGCCATAGCGGGGGGGCCTACAATGAGCAGTTCTTC.

The J gene is TRBJ2-1, the V gene TRBV4-1; TRBD1 matches 7 bases. V shed 1 base, J shed 7 bases, and the junction held 7 bases outside the gene matches. The CDR3 covers 15 residues. CDR1 MGHRA and CDR2 YSYEKL come from the germline V gene. CDR3 region: CASSQALTGINEQFF. The DNA for the CDR3 is TGCGCCAGCAGCCAAGCTCTGACAGGGATAAATGAGCAGTTCTTC.

CDR3 residues: CASPRGYTTSYEQYF. CDR3 DNA sequence: TGTGCCAGCCCCCGGGGATATACTACCTCCTACGAGCAGTACTTC. The chain employs TRBV11-3 and TRBJ2-7; D possibly corresponds to TRBD2 (5 bases). Germline V gene sequence: CDR1 SGHNT, CDR2 YENEEA. The V and J ends lost 8 bases and 0 bases respectively, with 17 bases between them. The CDR3 contains 15 residues.